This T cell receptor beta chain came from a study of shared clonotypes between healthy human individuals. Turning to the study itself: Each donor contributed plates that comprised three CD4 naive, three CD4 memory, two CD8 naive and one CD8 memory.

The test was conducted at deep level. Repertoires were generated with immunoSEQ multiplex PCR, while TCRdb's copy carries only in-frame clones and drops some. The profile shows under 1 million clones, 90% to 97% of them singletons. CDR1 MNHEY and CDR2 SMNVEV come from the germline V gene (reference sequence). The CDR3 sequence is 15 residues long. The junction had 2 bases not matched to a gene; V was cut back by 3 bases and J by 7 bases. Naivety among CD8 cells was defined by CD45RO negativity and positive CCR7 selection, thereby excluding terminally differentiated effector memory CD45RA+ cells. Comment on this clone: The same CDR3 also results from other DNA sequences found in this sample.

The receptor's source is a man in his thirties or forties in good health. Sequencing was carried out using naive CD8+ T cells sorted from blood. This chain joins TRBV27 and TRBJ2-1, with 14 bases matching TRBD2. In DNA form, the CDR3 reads TGTGCCAGCAGTTTGGGGACTAGCGGGAGTAATGAGCAGTTCTTC. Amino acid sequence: CASSLGTSGSNEQFF.